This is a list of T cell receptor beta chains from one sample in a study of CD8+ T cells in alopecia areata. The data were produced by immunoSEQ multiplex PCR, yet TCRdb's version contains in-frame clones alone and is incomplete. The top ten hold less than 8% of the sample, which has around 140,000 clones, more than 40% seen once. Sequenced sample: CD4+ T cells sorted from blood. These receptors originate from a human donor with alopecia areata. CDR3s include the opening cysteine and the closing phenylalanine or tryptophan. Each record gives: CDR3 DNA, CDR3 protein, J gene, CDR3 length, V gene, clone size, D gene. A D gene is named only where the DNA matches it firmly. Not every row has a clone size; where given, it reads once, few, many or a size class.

CDR3nt: TGTGCCAGCAGGGGGTGGGGGACTCAGGGTACAGATACGCAGTATTTT
CDR3aa: CASRGWGTQGTDTQYF
j_gene: TRBJ2-3
len: 16
v_gene: TRBV27
abundance: .
d_gene: .

CDR3nt: TGTGCCAGCAGCGTGCGCCCTCTAGAACAGGCAACTAATGAAAAACTGTTTTTT
CDR3aa: CASSVRPLEQATNEKLFF
j_gene: TRBJ1-4
len: 18
v_gene: TRBV9
abundance: .
d_gene: .

CDR3nt: TGTGCCAGCAGCGCGGACCTAAGGTACGAGCAGTACTTC
CDR3aa: CASSADLRYEQYF
j_gene: TRBJ2-7
len: 13
v_gene: TRBV7-9
abundance: few
d_gene: .

CDR3nt: TGTGCCAGCGCCCCACCGGGGCCAGCCCACTATGGCTACACCTTC
CDR3aa: CASAPPGPAHYGYTF
j_gene: TRBJ1-2
len: 15
v_gene: TRBV27
abundance: .
d_gene: .

CDR3nt: TGCGCCAGCAGCTTGGATCCAGGACCTAGCACAGATACGCAGTATTTT
CDR3aa: CASSLDPGPSTDTQYF
j_gene: TRBJ2-3
len: 16
v_gene: TRBV5-1
abundance: .
d_gene: .

CDR3nt: TGCGCCAGCAGTCAATCAGCCCTAGCGGGAATCTACGAGCAGTACTTC
CDR3aa: CASSQSALAGIYEQYF
j_gene: TRBJ2-7
len: 16
v_gene: TRBV23-1
abundance: once
d_gene: TRBD2

CDR3nt: TGTGCCTGGAGACGGATAGCCTACAATGAGCAGTTCTTC
CDR3aa: CAWRRIAYNEQFF
j_gene: TRBJ2-1
len: 13
v_gene: TRBV30
abundance: .
d_gene: .

CDR3nt: TGTGCCAGCAGCTTAAGAGATCCAGATACGCAGTATTTT
CDR3aa: CASSLRDPDTQYF
j_gene: TRBJ2-3
len: 13
v_gene: TRBV7-3
abundance: .
d_gene: .

CDR3nt: TGTGCCAGCAGCTTTTGGACACAGCCCCAGCATTTT
CDR3aa: CASSFWTQPQHF
j_gene: TRBJ1-5
len: 12
v_gene: TRBV5-6
abundance: .
d_gene: .

CDR3nt: TGTGCCATCAGTGACCCGGGACAGGGCTACGAGCAGTACTTC
CDR3aa: CAISDPGQGYEQYF
j_gene: TRBJ2-7
len: 14
v_gene: TRBV10-3
abundance: .
d_gene: TRBD1

CDR3nt: TGTGCCAGCACTCCAGGTGGCCTAGCCAAAAACATTCAGTACTTC
CDR3aa: CASTPGGLAKNIQYF
j_gene: TRBJ2-4
len: 15
v_gene: TRBV28
abundance: once
d_gene: .

CDR3nt: TGTGCCAGCAGTTTAATTTCGGCGGGAAGCTACAATGAGCAGTTCTTC
CDR3aa: CASSLISAGSYNEQFF
j_gene: TRBJ2-1
len: 16
v_gene: TRBV28
abundance: .
d_gene: .